Here is one TCR beta chain with its context. Its antigen remains unidentified. There are no base qualities to consult, and no much larger clone falls within one base. Frozen genomic DNA underwent high-throughput TCRbeta CDR3 sequencing by immunoSEQ, including PCR amplification, mapping, bias correction and internal controls. Processing in the source paper ran as follows. Only productive rearrangements were retained, with each unique TCRbeta sequence defined by its CDR3 nucleotide sequence together with its V and J gene. A sequence counted as donor-reactive only if the sequence showed at least 5-fold expansion in CFSE-low cells compared with unstimulated pre-transplant cells and had a frequency of at least 0.01%. Minimum frequency thresholds were set for each subject based on the unstimulated sample with the lowest template count, ensuring at least 90% detection power. Jensen-Shannon divergence between the top 1000 TCRbeta sequences post- versus pre-transplant served as the measure of repertoire turnover. Two-sided Fisher's exact tests were used to test for changes in the detection of donor-reactive sequences. TCRdb retrieved this table from immuneACCESS and kept in-frame rearrangements only. Not all clones are present; in checked studies, unresolved V genes account for under half, and no reason is known for the remainder. Clone size and V and J calls were adopted from that table, with D and trimming inferred from the DNA. The sample records 65,000 to 80,000 clones, around four fifths of which are singletons. The ten largest clonotypes hold 2.8% of the sample.

Thawed unstimulated PBMCs were stained for CD3, CD4 and CD8 and FACS-sorted into CD3+CD4+ and CD3+CD8+ populations. Randomization to immunosuppression withdrawal applied to every one of the 8 studied subjects. The Qiagen DNeasy Blood and Tissue Kit was used for genomic DNA isolation. The data were obtained in a study of T cell clones after liver transplantation (dated by TCRdb to between 2018 and 2021). Turning to the overall study: The samples were obtained from ITN030ST, a randomized trial that attempted immunosuppression withdrawal within 2 years after liver transplantation. After a pre-transplant mixed lymphocyte reaction, TCRbeta sequencing was used to pinpoint donor-reactive T cell clones, which were subsequently tracked in post-transplant blood. Third party-reactive TCRbeta sequences from pre-transplant MLRs were also identified as an antigen-independent comparator for donor-reactive sequences. Of the eight recipients, a few were HCV-positive, while the remaining recipients had been transplanted for non-autoimmune, non-viral indications. Until randomization at 12-24 months post-transplant, subjects were given standard immunosuppression, with no induction therapy. Tolerance was defined as complete immunosuppression withdrawal for at least one year with no rise in liver enzymes beyond twice the upper limit of normal. Blood samples were collected pre-transplant, then pre-randomization ahead of withdrawal, and finally post-randomization once withdrawal had either been completed or failed. Of the 8 liver transplant recipients making up the studied cohort, 3 were classified as tolerant and 5 as non-tolerant. What the authors observed across the whole study: When repertoire turnover was taken into account, detection of donor-reactive sequences was significantly reduced in 7 of 8 subjects for CD4 and in 8 of 8 subjects for CD8. Circulating donor-reactive CD4 TCRbeta sequences fell significantly post-transplant in 5 of 8 subjects, irrespective of tolerance or HCV status. In two subjects, low numbers of available donor cells limited the measurable donor-reactive repertoire. The conclusions were considered preliminary, being limited by small, heterogeneous patient numbers and non-standardized post-transplant time points. Since no allograft tissue specimens were available, donor-reactive T cells may have migrated into the graft instead of being deleted. Donor-reactive sequences decreased more than third party-reactive sequences, which suggests partial antigen-specific deletion that was not related to withdrawal success.

V and J are truncated by 5 bases and 6 bases respectively, leaving an intervening sequence of 9 bases. The CDR3 sequence holds 12 residues, the cysteine and phenylalanine included. Of the read, only the CDR3 DNA is kept; its 36 bases are in frame from base 1. The germline V gene gives CDR1 as MDHEN and CDR2 as SYDVKM. In this chain, TRBV28 is recombined with TRBJ2-3; the D segment cannot be called with confidence. The sequence came from a human patient who received a liver transplant. Some T cells may be donor cells from the graft after a transplant. Here the sequenced sample was CD4+ T cells from blood, taken at the 22-month timepoint. CDR3 reads: CASSGDADTQYF. In nucleotide form, the sequence is TGTGCCAGCAGTGGAGACGCGGATACGCAGTATTTT.